The sequence of this T cell receptor (beta chain) was determined in a study of monozygotic twins with inflammatory bowel disease. cDNA encoding TCRalpha and TCRbeta underwent two nested PCRs of approximately 17 and 9 cycles, each of which was followed by bead purification. TCRdb re-called the 5' RACE reads, yielding one record per CDR3 amino acid sequence without DNA. The sample has 110,000 to 150,000 distinct CDR3 sequences. In germline, CDR1 is SNHLY, CDR2 FYNNEI. This CDR3 contains 15 residues. Sequenced sample: blood. The genes are TRBV2 and TRBJ2-2; TCRdb gives TRBD1 as the D gene, but with no DNA this cannot be confirmed. This TCR derives from a human donor with ulcerative colitis or Crohn's disease, or a healthy co-twin of an affected twin (not recorded which). The CDR3 region is CASSVESGGTGELFF.